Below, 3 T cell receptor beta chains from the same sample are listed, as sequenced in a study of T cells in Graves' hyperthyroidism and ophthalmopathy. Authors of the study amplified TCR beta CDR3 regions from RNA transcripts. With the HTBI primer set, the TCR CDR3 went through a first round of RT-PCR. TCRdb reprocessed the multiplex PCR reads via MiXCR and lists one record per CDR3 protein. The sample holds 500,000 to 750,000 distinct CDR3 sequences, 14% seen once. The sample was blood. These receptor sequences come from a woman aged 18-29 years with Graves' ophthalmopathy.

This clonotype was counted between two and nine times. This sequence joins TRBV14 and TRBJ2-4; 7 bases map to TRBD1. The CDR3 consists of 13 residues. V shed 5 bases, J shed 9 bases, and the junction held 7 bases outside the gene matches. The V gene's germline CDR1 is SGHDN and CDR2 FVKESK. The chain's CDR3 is CASSTRQGGIQYF. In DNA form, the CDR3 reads TGTGCCAGCAGCACCCGACAGGGCGGCATTCAGTACTTC.

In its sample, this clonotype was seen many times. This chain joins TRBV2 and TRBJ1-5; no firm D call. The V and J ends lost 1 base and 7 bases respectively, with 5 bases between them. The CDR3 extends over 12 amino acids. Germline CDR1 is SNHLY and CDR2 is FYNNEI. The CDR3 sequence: CASSEGRQPQHF. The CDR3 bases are TGTGCCAGCAGTGAAGGGAGGCAGCCCCAGCATTTT.

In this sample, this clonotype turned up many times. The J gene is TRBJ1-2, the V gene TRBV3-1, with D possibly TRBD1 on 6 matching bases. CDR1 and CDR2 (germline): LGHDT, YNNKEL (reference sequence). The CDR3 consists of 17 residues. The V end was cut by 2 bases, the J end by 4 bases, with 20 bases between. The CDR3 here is CASSQTLRGVISYGYTF. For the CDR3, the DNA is TGTGCCAGCAGCCAAACTCTCAGGGGTGTTATTTCCTATGGCTACACCTTC.